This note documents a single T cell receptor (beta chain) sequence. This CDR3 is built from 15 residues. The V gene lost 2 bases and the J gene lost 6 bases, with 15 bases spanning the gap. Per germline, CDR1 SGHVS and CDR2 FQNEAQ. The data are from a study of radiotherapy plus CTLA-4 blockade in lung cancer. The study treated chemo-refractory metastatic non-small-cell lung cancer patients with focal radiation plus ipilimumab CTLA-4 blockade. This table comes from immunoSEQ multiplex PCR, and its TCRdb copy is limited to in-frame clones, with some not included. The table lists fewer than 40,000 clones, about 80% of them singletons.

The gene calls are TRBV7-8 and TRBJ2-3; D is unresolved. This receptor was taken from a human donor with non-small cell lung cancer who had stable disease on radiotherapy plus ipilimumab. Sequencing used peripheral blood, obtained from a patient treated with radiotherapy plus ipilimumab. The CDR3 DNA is TGTGCCAGCAGCTTATTCCCCCCCCCGCAGGATACGCAGTATTTT. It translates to CASSLFPPPQDTQYF.